This TCR beta chain was captured in a study of blood T cells in healthy people across ages. The use of a sample-barcoded 5' primer and a J-beta primer mix characterized a second PCR of roughly 7 to 11 cycles. Paired-end reads containing CDR3 totaled no fewer than 2.5 million for each sample. TCRdb redid the calling of the 5' RACE reads with MiXCR, one entry per CDR3 protein. The sample lists 800,000 to 1,300,000 distinct CDR3 sequences; approximately 26% were seen once. Per-sample PBMC isolation yielded at least 6.5 million cells. Germline CDR1 SQVTM, CDR2 ANQGSEA. Deletions cut 0 bases from V and 11 bases from J, with 20 bases between. CDR3 length: 15 residues. This clonotype was picked up a small number of times. This same sample was also part of a study on T cells of mothers and their children. That paper adds: Related and unrelated pairs show TCR recombination output that thymic selection shapes similarly.

Specimen: blood. The chain employs TRBV29-1 and TRBJ2-1; tentative D call: TRBD2 (6 bases). The clonotype was recovered from a girl aged 2-10 years in good health. Written as DNA, the CDR3 is TGCAGCGTTGAAGATCTTCAGCGGGTTTTTCAAAAGCAGTTCTTC. This gives the protein CSVEDLQRVFQKQFF.